This TCR beta chain was profiled in a study of blood T cell repertoires in COVID-19. Study as a whole: The United States, Italy and Spain supplied acute and convalescent COVID-19 samples. In each case, the material was cDNA or gDNA derived from T cells, B-cell-depleted T cells, or PBMCs.

Original analysis: Amplification with reference gene primers provided the estimates of nucleated cell counts. Using immunoSEQ multiplex PCR, the repertoire was profiled, and TCRdb retains in-frame clones only, with some absent. For V, J and clone size, that table is used; D and trimming come from the DNA. The sample records more than 150,000 clones, about 90% being singletons. The receptor was derived from a man aged 65-85 years with active or convalescent COVID-19. The specimen was peripheral blood.

CDR3 DNA: TGTGCCAGCAGCGCCTCCGGACTAGTGAACTACGAGCAGTACTTC. Its translation: CASSASGLVNYEQYF. The J gene is TRBJ2-7, the V gene TRBV2; TRBD2 aligns across 7 bases. The CDR3 consists of 15 residues. CDR1 is SNHLY and CDR2 is FYNNEI in the germline V gene. V shed 6 bases and J 3 bases; nucleotides not matched to a gene: 11.